The rows below give T cell receptor beta chains drawn from one sample of a study of T cells in localized non-small cell lung cancer. TCRdb's copy holds only in-frame clones and misses some; the assay was immunoSEQ multiplex PCR. The data show about 21,000 clones, approximately 88% seen once. Sample: peripheral blood mononuclear cells, taken before any cancer treatment. Receptor source: a male donor older than 55 with stage II lung adenocarcinoma. CDR3s include the opening cysteine and the closing phenylalanine or tryptophan. The D gene is left open where the match is weak. The size field is filled for only some rows; it gives once, few, many or a size class.

CDR3 protein: CASSFSPRGPSGTDTQYF
CDR3 DNA: TGTGCCAGCAGCTTTTCCCCCCGCGGGCCCTCGGGCACAGATACGCAGTATTTT
clone size: -
J gene: TRBJ2-3
V gene: TRBV7-6
D gene: -

CDR3 protein: CASKEAGTETQYF
CDR3 DNA: TGTGCCAGCAAGGAGGCAGGGACCGAGACCCAGTACTTC
clone size: -
J gene: TRBJ2-5
V gene: TRBV6-1
D gene: -

CDR3 protein: CASSQDPGQGSWFF
CDR3 DNA: TGTGCCAGCAGCCAAGATCCGGGACAGGGGTCATGGTTCTTC
clone size: few
J gene: TRBJ2-1
V gene: TRBV4-2
D gene: TRBD1

CDR3 protein: CASSFGRPAKTGELFF
CDR3 DNA: TGCGCCAGCAGCTTCGGACGCCCGGCGAAAACCGGGGAGCTGTTTTTT
clone size: -
J gene: TRBJ2-2
V gene: TRBV5-1
D gene: -

CDR3 protein: CASSLGTGGLSPLHF
CDR3 DNA: TGCGCCAGCAGCTTAGGGACAGGGGGCCTTTCACCCCTCCACTTT
clone size: -
J gene: TRBJ1-6
V gene: TRBV5-1
D gene: TRBD1

CDR3 protein: CASSSPWAPFPEAFF
CDR3 DNA: TGTGCCAGCAGTTCCCCATGGGCCCCCTTCCCTGAAGCTTTCTTT
clone size: -
J gene: TRBJ1-1
V gene: TRBV25-1
D gene: -

CDR3 protein: CASSLTGYNEQYF
CDR3 DNA: TGTGCCAGCAGCTTAACGGGGTACAACGAGCAGTACTTC
clone size: -
J gene: TRBJ2-7
V gene: TRBV11-2
D gene: -

CDR3 protein: CASSLSWREDSNEQFF
CDR3 DNA: TGTGCCAGCAGCTTAAGTTGGCGGGAGGACTCCAATGAGCAGTTCTTC
clone size: -
J gene: TRBJ2-1
V gene: TRBV11-2
D gene: TRBD2

CDR3 protein: CASSSLDRAYEQYF
CDR3 DNA: TGTGCCAGTAGTTCACTGGACAGGGCCTACGAGCAGTACTTC
clone size: -
J gene: TRBJ2-7
V gene: TRBV19
D gene: TRBD1

CDR3 protein: CASGTGASSYGYTF
CDR3 DNA: TGTGCCAGTGGAACAGGGGCCTCGAGCTATGGCTACACCTTC
clone size: -
J gene: TRBJ1-2
V gene: TRBV19
D gene: TRBD1

CDR3 protein: CASSFWGQGMTDTQYF
CDR3 DNA: TGTGCCAGCAGCTTTTGGGGACAGGGAATGACAGATACGCAGTATTTT
clone size: -
J gene: TRBJ2-3
V gene: TRBV7-9
D gene: TRBD1

CDR3 protein: CASSISGRSSYNEQFF
CDR3 DNA: TGTGCCAGTAGTATAAGTGGGCGTTCCTCCTACAATGAGCAGTTCTTC
clone size: few
J gene: TRBJ2-1
V gene: TRBV19
D gene: -

CDR3 protein: CASSPRPGQPTGELFF
CDR3 DNA: TGTGCCAGCAGCCCCCGACCGGGACAACCTACCGGGGAGCTGTTTTTT
clone size: -
J gene: TRBJ2-2
V gene: TRBV25-1
D gene: -

CDR3 protein: CATSREISNQPQHF
CDR3 DNA: TGTGCCACCAGCAGAGAAATAAGCAATCAGCCCCAGCATTTT
clone size: -
J gene: TRBJ1-5
V gene: TRBV15
D gene: -

CDR3 protein: CATSSGLAGSTDTQYF
CDR3 DNA: TGTGCCACCAGCAGCGGACTAGCGGGTAGCACAGATACGCAGTATTTT
clone size: -
J gene: TRBJ2-3
V gene: TRBV15
D gene: TRBD2

CDR3 protein: CSAGFIRIPFF
CDR3 DNA: TGCAGTGCTGGCTTTATAAGGATCCCGTTCTTC
clone size: -
J gene: TRBJ2-1
V gene: TRBV20-1
D gene: -

CDR3 protein: CASSLWGTGQETQYF
CDR3 DNA: TGCGCCAGCAGCTTATGGGGTACAGGGCAAGAGACCCAGTACTTC
clone size: -
J gene: TRBJ2-5
V gene: TRBV5-1
D gene: -

CDR3 protein: CASSYTEGYGYTF
CDR3 DNA: TGTGCCAGCAGTTACACAGAGGGCTATGGCTACACCTTC
clone size: -
J gene: TRBJ1-2
V gene: TRBV6-5
D gene: -